This T cell receptor (beta chain) was profiled in a study of early T cells in non-severe SARS-CoV-2 infection. The overall study: Chains were not paired, and sequencing was done on bulk RNA from unsorted whole blood.

The CDR3 totals 13 residues. Germline V gene data show CDR1 as PRHDT and CDR2 as FYEKMQ (reference sequence). Trimming stripped 4 bases from V and 1 base from J, with 2 bases between. General study points: Comparison of clonotypes with VDJdb favored anti-spike CD8 responses while missing private and CD4 specificities.

Researchers attached unique molecular identifiers to individual cDNA molecules. TCRdb used MiXCR to reprocess the 5' RACE reads, holding one entry per CDR3 protein. The sample yields about 72,000 distinct CDR3 sequences, 10% seen once. In this sample, this clonotype turned up many times. Its antigen is not known. The receptor was isolated from an adult who was a healthcare worker with PCR-confirmed SARS-CoV-2 infection or an uninfected control (not recorded which). The material was whole blood, obtained at baseline. This rearrangement joins TRBV13 to TRBJ2-6; unclear D gene. CDR3 protein: CASSSSGANVLTF. The CDR3 bases are TGTGCCAGCAGCTCATCTGGGGCCAACGTCCTGACTTTC.